Presented here are 14 T cell receptor beta chains from one specimen sequenced in a study of T cell clones after liver transplantation. Antigens for these TCRs are unknown. TCRbeta sequences of proliferating CFSE-low MLR cells were labeled alloreactive. Only in-frame clones appear in the TCRdb table, and some are missing; sequencing was by immunoSEQ multiplex PCR. The table includes 4,500 to 6,500 clones, just over 30% detected once. Sequenced input: CD4+ T cells from cultured PBMCs. These receptors all come from a human patient who received a liver transplant. Some T cells may originate from the graft donor.

This rearrangement joins TRBV28 to TRBJ2-3; a weak D match, TRBD2 (5 bases). The CDR3 consists of 14 residues. Germline CDR1 is MDHEN and CDR2 is SYDVKM. V was trimmed by 5 bases and J by 2 bases, leaving 11 bases between them. The CDR3 DNA reads TGTGCCAGCAGTCATGGACTTCTCACAGATACGCAGTATTTT. This sequence encodes CASSHGLLTDTQYF.

This clone was seen more than once but under ten times. This rearrangement joins TRBV7-2 to TRBJ2-4; 9 positions agree with TRBD2. The CDR3 consists of 15 residues. The germline gives CDR1 SGHTA, CDR2 FQGNSA. Trimming removed 5 bases from V and 9 bases from J; junction bases left unmatched: 11. In DNA form, the CDR3 reads TGTGCCAGCAGCATCGGTAGCGGGGGCCCGGGCATTCAGTACTTC. Translation: CASSIGSGGPGIQYF.

CDR3: CASSSRPYANTGELFF. The CDR3 nucleotides are TGTGCCAGCAGCTCCCGACCGTACGCGAACACCGGGGAGCTGTTTTTT. This chain links TRBV7-8 with TRBJ2-2, with D unresolved. Deletions cut 4 bases from V and 0 bases from J, with 12 bases between. The CDR3 is 16 residues long. CDR1 and CDR2 (germline): SGHVS, FQNEAQ.

CDR3: CASRDGGTPTQHF. The CDR3 DNA follows: TGTGCCAGCAGGGACGGAGGAACTCCGACCCAGCATTTT. The V gene is TRBV5-6, the J gene TRBJ1-5; D not resolved. Trimming shortened V by 5 bases and J by 11 bases, and 17 bases separated the two germline ends. Germline V gene data show CDR1 as SGHDT and CDR2 as YYEEEE. The CDR3 has 13 amino acids.

The genes are TRBV18 and TRBJ2-2, with 8 bases that match TRBD1. J gave up 1 base and V 4 bases, and 11 bases lay outside the gene matches. Germline CDR1 and CDR2: KGHSH and LQKENI. The CDR3 extends over 18 amino acids. For the CDR3, the DNA is TGTGCCAGCTCACTCTACAGGACCGGGACAGGGAACACCGGGGAGCTGTTTTTT. This sequence encodes CASSLYRTGTGNTGELFF.

This clone was detected only a few times. The V gene is TRBV9, the J gene TRBJ2-6; the D gene is possibly TRBD1 (6 bases). V lost 4 bases and J 4 bases, leaving 18 bases between the germline ends. Looked up from germline, CDR1 is SGDLS and CDR2 is YYNGEE. This CDR3 has 17 residues. Written as DNA, the CDR3 is TGTGCCAGCAGCAAAGCCTGGGGGCGCTGGGGGGCCAACGTCCTGACTTTC. Amino acid sequence: CASSKAWGRWGANVLTF.

There are a few counts of this clone. The J gene is TRBJ2-2, the V gene TRBV6-1, with a possible D match to TRBD1 (5 bases). The V end lost 6 bases, the J end lost 5 bases, and 10 bases lay between the germline ends. The germline V gene has CDR1 MNHNS and CDR2 SASEGT. The CDR3 sequence is 13 residues long. CDR3 residues: CASRGRGTGELFF. The DNA of the CDR3 is TGTGCCAGCAGAGGAAGGGGAACCGGGGAGCTGTTTTTT.

This chain connects TRBV25-1 to TRBJ2-1; 9 nucleotides align to TRBD2. Germline V gene data show CDR1 as MGHDK and CDR2 as SYGVNS. V was pared by 2 bases and J by 8 bases, with 10 bases of the junction left unmatched. The CDR3 is made up of 16 amino acids. Here the CDR3 DNA reads TGTGCCAGCAGTGAAATCGGCGGGGGGGTAGTTGATGAGCAGTTCTTC. Its protein product is CASSEIGGGVVDEQFF.

This rearrangement joins TRBV6-6 to TRBJ2-7; the match to TRBD2 covers 11 bases. J gave up 2 bases and V 2 bases, and 5 bases lay outside the gene matches. This CDR3 is built from 16 residues. CDR1 MNHNY and CDR2 SVGAGI come from the germline V gene (reference sequence). In DNA, the CDR3 is TGTGCCAGCAGTTACACTAGCGGGAGTAGTACCTACGAGCAGTACGTC. It specifies CASSYTSGSSTYEQYV.

The rearrangement uses TRBV6-1 and TRBJ1-2; D remains ambiguous. Germline V lookup: CDR1 MNHNS, CDR2 SASEGT. The CDR3 is made up of 15 amino acids. V was pared by 0 bases and J by 0 bases, with 8 bases between. The CDR3: CASSEAAPPNYGYTF. Written as DNA, the CDR3 is TGTGCCAGCAGTGAAGCGGCACCTCCTAACTATGGCTACACCTTC.

The chain combines TRBV5-1 with TRBJ2-2, with D possibly TRBD2 on 5 matching bases. The CDR3 totals 17 residues. V was trimmed by 4 bases and J by 4 bases, leaving 20 bases between them. Per germline, CDR1 SGHRS and CDR2 YFSETQ. CDR3 nucleotides: TGCGCCAGCAGCCCGGACTTAGACTCCCTGGTCACCGGGGAGCTGTTTTTT. This encodes CASSPDLDSLVTGELFF.

The chain joins TRBV6-5 to TRBJ1-5; a possible D gene is TRBD1 (5 bases). The V gene's germline CDR1 is MNHEY and CDR2 SVGAGI. V was trimmed by 7 bases and J by 10 bases, leaving 23 bases between them. The CDR3 runs to 15 residues. CDR3 nucleotides: TGTGCCAGCAACCTAGCGGGGGACCCCCCGAGCCCCCAGCATTTT. This gives the protein CASNLAGDPPSPQHF.

This clone has more than one count but fewer than ten. This likely came from a read error, as a far larger clone is one base away. The V call is TRBV9, the J call TRBJ2-6, with a possible D match to TRBD1 (6 bases). This CDR3 has 17 residues. Trimming shortened V by 4 bases and J by 4 bases, and 18 bases separated the two germline ends. CDR1 and CDR2 (germline): SGDLS, YYNGEE. The CDR3 DNA follows: TGTGCCAGCAGCAAAGACTGGGGGCGCTCGGGGGCCAACGTCCTGACTTTC. Protein: CASSKDWGRSGANVLTF.

This clone was picked up a small number of times. The chain couples TRBV7-2 to TRBJ1-6; TRBD1 agrees at 7 bases. The trim removed 4 bases at V and 10 bases at J, leaving 10 bases unmatched. The CDR3 extends over 15 amino acids. CDR1 and CDR2 from the germline V gene are SGHTA and FQGNSA. The CDR3 nucleotides read TGTGCCAGCAGCTCCGGACAGCCAGGGGGATCACCCCTCCACTTT. Translated, it gives CASSSGQPGGSPLHF.